Sequencing of this T cell receptor beta chain was carried out in a study of CD8 T cells in Susac syndrome. Reverse transcription of roughly 0.5 to 1 ug RNA used random hexamers. Amplification of TCR beta CDR3 used immunoSEQ multiplex PCR across 54 Vbeta and 13 Jbeta. TCRdb itself ran the immunoSEQ multiplex PCR reads through MiXCR, one entry per CDR3 protein. Among about 210,000 distinct CDR3 sequences listed, roughly 92% were seen once. Trimming pared 7 bases from V and 1 base from J, leaving 13 bases between. Germline V gene data show CDR1 as MDHEN and CDR2 as SYDVKM. The CDR3 totals 14 residues. From blood CD8+ and CD4+ T cells, the TCR beta chain was sequenced.

The sample consisted of CD4+ T cells from PBMCs. The clonotype comes from a human donor in good health. The chain is built from TRBV28 and TRBJ2-5; D is unresolved. CDR3 in DNA: TGTGCCAGCACCACCCCGGGTACCCAAGAGACCCAGTACTTC. Its translation is CASTTPGTQETQYF.